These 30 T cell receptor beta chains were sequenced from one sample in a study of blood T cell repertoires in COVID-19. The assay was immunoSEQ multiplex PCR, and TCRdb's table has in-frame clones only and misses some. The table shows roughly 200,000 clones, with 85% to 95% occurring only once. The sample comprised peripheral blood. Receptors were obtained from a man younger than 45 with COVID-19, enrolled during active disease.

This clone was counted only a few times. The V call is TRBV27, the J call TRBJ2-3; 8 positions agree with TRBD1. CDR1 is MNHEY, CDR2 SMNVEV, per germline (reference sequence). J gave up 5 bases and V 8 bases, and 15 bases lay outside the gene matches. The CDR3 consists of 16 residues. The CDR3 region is CASCIFAGGAGDTQYF. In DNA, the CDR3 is TGTGCCAGCTGCATTTTCGCAGGGGGCGCTGGAGATACGCAGTATTTT.

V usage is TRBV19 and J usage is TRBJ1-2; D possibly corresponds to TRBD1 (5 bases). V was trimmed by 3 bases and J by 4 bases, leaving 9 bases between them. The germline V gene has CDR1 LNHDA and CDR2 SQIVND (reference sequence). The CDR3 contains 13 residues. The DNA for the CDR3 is TGTGCCAGTAGTATGGGGGGTCCCTATGGCTACACCTTC. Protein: CASSMGGPYGYTF.

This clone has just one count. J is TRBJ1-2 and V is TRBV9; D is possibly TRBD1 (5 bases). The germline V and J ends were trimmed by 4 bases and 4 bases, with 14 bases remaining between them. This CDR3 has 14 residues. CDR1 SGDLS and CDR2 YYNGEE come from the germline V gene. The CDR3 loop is CASSPQDARYGYTF. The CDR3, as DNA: TGTGCCAGCAGCCCACAGGACGCCCGCTATGGCTACACCTTC.

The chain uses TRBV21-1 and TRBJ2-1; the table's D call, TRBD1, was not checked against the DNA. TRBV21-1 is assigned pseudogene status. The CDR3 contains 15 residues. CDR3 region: CASSFCQDTYNEQFF. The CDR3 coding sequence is TGTGCCAGCAGCTTTTGCCAGGACACCTACAATGAGCAGTTCTTC.

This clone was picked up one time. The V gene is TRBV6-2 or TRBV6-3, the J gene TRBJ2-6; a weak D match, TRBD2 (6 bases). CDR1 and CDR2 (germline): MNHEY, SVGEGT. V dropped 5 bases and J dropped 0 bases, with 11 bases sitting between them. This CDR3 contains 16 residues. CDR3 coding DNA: TGTGCCAGCAGTCCACTGGAGGGCTCTGGGGCCAACGTCCTGACTTTC. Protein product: CASSPLEGSGANVLTF.

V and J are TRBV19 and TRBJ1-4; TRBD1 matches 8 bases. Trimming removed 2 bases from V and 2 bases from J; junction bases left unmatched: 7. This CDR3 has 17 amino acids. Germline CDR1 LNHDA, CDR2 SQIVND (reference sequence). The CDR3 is CASSIRRGPRTNEKLFF. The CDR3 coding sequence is TGTGCCAGTAGTATACGCAGGGGGCCGAGGACTAATGAAAAACTGTTTTTT. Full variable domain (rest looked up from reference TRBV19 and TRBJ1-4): DGGITQSPKYLFRKEGQNVTLSCEQNLNHDAMYWYRQDPGQGLRLIYYSQIVNDFQKGDIAEGYSVSREKKESFPLTVTSAQKNPTAFYLCASSIRRGPRTNEKLFFGSGTQLSVL.

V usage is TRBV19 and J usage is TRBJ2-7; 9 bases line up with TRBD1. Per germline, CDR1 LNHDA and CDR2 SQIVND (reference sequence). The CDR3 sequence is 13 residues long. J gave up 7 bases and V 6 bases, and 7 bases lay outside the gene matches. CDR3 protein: CASSPGQGREQYF. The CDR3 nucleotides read TGTGCCAGTAGCCCGGGACAGGGACGTGAGCAGTACTTC.

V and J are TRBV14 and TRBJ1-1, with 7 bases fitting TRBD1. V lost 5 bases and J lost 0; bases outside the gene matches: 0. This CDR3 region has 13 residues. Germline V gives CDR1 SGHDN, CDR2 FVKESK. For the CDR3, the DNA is TGTGCCAGCAGCGGACAGGTGAACACTGAAGCTTTCTTT. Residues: CASSGQVNTEAFF. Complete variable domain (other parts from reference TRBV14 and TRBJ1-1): EAGVTQFPSHSVIEKGQTVTLRCDPISGHDNLYWYRRVMGKEIKFLLHFVKESKQDESGMPNNRFLAERTGGTYSTLKVQPAELEDSGVYFCASSGQVNTEAFFGQGTRLTVV.

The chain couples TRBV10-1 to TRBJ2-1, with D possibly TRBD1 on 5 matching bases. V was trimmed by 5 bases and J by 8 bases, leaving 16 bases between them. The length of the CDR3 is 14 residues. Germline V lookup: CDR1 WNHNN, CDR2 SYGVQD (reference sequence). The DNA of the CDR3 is TGCGCCAGCAGTTCTTTCAGGGTTGAAGATGAGCAGTTCTTC. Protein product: CASSSFRVEDEQFF.

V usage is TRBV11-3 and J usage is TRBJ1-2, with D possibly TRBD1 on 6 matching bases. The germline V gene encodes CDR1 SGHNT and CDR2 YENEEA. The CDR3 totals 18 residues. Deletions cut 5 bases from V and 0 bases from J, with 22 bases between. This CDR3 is CASSIQGPHRKSNYGYTF. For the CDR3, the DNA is TGTGCCAGCAGCATACAGGGCCCCCACCGAAAATCTAACTATGGCTACACCTTC.

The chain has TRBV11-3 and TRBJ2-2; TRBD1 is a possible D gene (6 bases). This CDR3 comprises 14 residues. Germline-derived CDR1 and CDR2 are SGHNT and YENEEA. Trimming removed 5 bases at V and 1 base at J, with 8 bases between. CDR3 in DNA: TGTGCCAGCAGCAGGACAGTGAACACCGGGGAGCTGTTTTTT. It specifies CASSRTVNTGELFF.

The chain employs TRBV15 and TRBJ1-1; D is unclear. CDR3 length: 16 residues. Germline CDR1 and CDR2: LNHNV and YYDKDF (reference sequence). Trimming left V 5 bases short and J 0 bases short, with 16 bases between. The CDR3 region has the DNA TGTGCCACCAGCCCCTCGCCCGACACCTTGAACACTGAAGCTTTCTTT. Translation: CATSPSPDTLNTEAFF.

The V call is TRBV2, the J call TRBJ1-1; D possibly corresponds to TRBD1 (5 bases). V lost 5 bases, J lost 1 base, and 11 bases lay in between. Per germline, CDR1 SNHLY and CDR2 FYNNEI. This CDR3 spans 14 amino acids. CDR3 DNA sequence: TGTGCCAGCAGTATTCGCAGGGAGAACACTGAAGCTTTCTTT. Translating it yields CASSIRRENTEAFF. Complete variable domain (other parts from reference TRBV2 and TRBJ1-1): EPEVTQTPSHQVTQMGQEVILRCVPISNHLYFYWYRQILGQKVEFLVSFYNNEISEKSEIFDDQFSVERPDGSNFTLKIRSTKLEDSAMYFCASSIRRENTEAFFGQGTRLTVV.

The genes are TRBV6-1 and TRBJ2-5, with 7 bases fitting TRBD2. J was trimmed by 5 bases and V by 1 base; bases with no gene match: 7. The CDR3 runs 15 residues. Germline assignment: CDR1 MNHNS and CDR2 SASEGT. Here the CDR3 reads CASSEGMGEGETQYF. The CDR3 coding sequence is TGTGCCAGCAGTGAAGGCATGGGGGAGGGGGAGACCCAGTACTTC.

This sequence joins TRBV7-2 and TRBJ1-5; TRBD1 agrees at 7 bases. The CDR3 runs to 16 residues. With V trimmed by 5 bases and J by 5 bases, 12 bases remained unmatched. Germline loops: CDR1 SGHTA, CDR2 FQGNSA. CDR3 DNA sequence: TGTGCCAGCAGCCCCTATTCCGACAGGGTGGATCAGCCCCAGCATTTT. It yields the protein CASSPYSDRVDQPQHF.

This CDR3 is CASSEGDTQYF. The DNA of the CDR3 is TGTGCCAGCAGCGAGGGAGATACGCAGTATTTT. The V gene is TRBV25-1, the J gene TRBJ2-3; TRBD2 is a possible D gene (5 bases). V lost 6 bases and J 5 bases, leaving 6 bases between the germline ends. This CDR3 spans 11 amino acids. CDR1 is MGHDK, CDR2 SYGVNS, per germline.

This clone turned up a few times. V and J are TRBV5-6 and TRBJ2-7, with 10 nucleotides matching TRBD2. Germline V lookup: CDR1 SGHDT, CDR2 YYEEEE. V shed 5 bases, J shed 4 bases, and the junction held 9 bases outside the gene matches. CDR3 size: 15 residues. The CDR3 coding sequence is TGTGCCAGCAGATCTACTGGACTAGCGGATTACGAGCAGTACTTC. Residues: CASRSTGLADYEQYF.

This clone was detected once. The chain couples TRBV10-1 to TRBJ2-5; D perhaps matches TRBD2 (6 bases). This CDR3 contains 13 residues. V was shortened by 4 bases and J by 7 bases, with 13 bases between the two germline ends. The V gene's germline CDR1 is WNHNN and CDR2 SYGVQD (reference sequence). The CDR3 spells CASSGDWPGTQYF. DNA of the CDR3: TGCGCCAGCAGTGGGGACTGGCCGGGGACCCAGTACTTC.

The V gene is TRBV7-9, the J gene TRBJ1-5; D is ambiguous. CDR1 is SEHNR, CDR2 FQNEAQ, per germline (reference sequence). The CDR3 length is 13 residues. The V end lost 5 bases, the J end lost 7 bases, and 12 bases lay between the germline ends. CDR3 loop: CASSVRSGQPQHF. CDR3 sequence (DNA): TGTGCCAGCAGCGTCCGATCGGGGCAGCCCCAGCATTTT.

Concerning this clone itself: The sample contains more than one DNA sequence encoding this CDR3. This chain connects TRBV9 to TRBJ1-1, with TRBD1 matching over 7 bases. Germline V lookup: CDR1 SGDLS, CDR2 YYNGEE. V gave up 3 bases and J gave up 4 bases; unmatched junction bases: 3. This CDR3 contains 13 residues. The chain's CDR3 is CASSADRVTEAFF. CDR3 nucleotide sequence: TGTGCCAGCAGCGCCGACAGGGTCACTGAAGCTTTCTTT. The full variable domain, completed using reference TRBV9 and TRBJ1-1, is DSGVTQTPKHLITATGQRVTLRCSPRSGDLSVYWYQQSLDQGLQFLIQYYNGEERAKGNILERFSAQQFPDLHSELNLSSLELGDSALYFCASSADRVTEAFFGQGTRLTVV.

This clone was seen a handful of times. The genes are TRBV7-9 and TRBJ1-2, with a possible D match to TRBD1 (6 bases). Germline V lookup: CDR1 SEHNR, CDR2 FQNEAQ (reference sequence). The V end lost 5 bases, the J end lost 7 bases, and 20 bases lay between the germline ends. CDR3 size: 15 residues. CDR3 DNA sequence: TGTGCCAGCAGCAATAGGACAGAACCGGTTGGTGGCTACACCTTC. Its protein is CASSNRTEPVGGYTF.

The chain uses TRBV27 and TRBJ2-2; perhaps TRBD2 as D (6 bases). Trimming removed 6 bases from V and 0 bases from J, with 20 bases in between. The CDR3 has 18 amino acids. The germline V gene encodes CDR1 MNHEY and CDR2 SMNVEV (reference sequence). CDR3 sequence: CASSPKVLRGTNTGELFF. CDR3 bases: TGTGCCAGCAGCCCAAAGGTGTTGCGGGGAACGAACACCGGGGAGCTGTTTTTT.

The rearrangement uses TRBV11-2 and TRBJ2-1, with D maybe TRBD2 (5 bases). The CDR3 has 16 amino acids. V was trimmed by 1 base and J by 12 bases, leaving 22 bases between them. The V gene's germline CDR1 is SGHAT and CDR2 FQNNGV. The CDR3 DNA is TGTGCCAGCAGCTTAGTACGGGGAGCTTCCCTTGAGGGGCAGTTCTTC. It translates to CASSLVRGASLEGQFF.

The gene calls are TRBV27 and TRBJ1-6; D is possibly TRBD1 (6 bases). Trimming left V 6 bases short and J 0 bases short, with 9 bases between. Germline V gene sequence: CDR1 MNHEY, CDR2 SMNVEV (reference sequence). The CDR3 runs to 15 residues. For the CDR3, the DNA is TGTGCCAGCAGCGACAGGTCCTCCTATAATTCACCCCTCCACTTT. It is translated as CASSDRSSYNSPLHF.

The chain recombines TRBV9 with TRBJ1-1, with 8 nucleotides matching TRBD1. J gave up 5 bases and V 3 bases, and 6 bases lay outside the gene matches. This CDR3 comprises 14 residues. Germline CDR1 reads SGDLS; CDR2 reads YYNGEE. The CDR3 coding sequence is TGTGCCAGCAGCGCTAGGACAGGGTTTACTGAAGCTTTCTTT. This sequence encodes CASSARTGFTEAFF.

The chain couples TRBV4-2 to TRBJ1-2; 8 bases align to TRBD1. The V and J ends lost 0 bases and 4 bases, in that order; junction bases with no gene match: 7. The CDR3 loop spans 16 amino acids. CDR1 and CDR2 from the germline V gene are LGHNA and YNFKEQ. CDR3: CASSQDPGQGSYGYTF. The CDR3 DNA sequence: TGTGCCAGCAGCCAAGACCCAGGACAGGGATCCTATGGCTACACCTTC.

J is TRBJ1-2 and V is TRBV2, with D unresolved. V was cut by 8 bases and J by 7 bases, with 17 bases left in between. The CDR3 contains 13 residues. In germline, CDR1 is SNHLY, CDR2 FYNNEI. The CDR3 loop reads CASYEGADPGYTF. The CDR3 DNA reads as TGTGCCAGCTACGAGGGCGCAGACCCTGGCTACACCTTC. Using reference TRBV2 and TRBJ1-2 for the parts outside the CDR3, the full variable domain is EPEVTQTPSHQVTQMGQEVILRCVPISNHLYFYWYRQILGQKVEFLVSFYNNEISEKSEIFDDQFSVERPDGSNFTLKIRSTKLEDSAMYFCASYEGADPGYTFGSGTRLTVV.

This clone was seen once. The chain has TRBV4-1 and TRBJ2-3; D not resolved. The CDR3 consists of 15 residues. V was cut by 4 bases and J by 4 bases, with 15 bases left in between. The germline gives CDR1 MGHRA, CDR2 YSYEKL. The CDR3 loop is CASSLTPLVPDTQYF. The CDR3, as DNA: TGCGCCAGCAGCCTTACTCCCCTGGTTCCAGATACGCAGTATTTT.

The CDR3 DNA reads TGCGCCAGCAGCTTGGTTGGGGACACTCCCCCGTATTTT. This encodes CASSLVGDTPPYF. The chain recombines TRBV5-1 with TRBJ2-3, with a tentative D call TRBD1 (6 bases). CDR1 and CDR2 (germline): SGHRS, YFSETQ. The CDR3 spans 13 residues. Deletions cut 0 bases from V and 14 bases from J, with 16 bases between.

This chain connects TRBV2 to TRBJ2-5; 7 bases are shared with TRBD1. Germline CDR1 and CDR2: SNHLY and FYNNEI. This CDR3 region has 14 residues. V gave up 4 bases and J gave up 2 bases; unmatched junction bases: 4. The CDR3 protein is CASSAGRGQETQYF. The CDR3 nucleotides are TGTGCCAGCAGTGCGGGCAGGGGGCAAGAGACCCAGTACTTC.